This TCR beta chain was recovered during a study of cytomegalovirus exposure and HLA in healthy donors. With respect to this clone: What it recognizes is unknown.

The data were produced by immunoSEQ multiplex PCR, yet TCRdb's version contains in-frame clones alone and is incomplete. The data hold some 170,000 clones, with 90% to 97% observed a single time. Study-wide results and limits: Cytomegalovirus-associated TCR beta chains were listed, numbering 150 to 200.

Trimming took off 4 bases at V and 0 bases at J, with 5 bases between the two ends. The CDR3 length is 13 residues. Germline V CDR1 and CDR2: SNHLY, FYNNEI. Sequenced material: PBMCs. The V and J genes are TRBV2 and TRBJ2-3; D gene unclear. The source of this sequence is a woman in her late teens or twenties in good health and CMV-seronegative. CDR3 loop: CASSVLSTDTQYF. CDR3 DNA: TGTGCCAGCAGTGTACTAAGCACAGATACGCAGTATTTT. Complete variable domain (other parts from reference TRBV2 and TRBJ2-3): EPEVTQTPSHQVTQMGQEVILRCVPISNHLYFYWYRQILGQKVEFLVSFYNNEISEKSEIFDDQFSVERPDGSNFTLKIRSTKLEDSAMYFCASSVLSTDTQYFGPGTRLTVL.